A selection of T cell receptor beta chains follows, all from one sample in a study of resident and recirculating memory T cells in vitiligo. Assay used: immunoSEQ multiplex PCR; TCRdb lists only in-frame clones, some missing. Among fewer than 80,000 clones listed, 90% to 95% were seen once. What was sequenced was blood. The receptor source for this set is a male donor with vitiligo. The CDR3 runs from the conserved cysteine through the conserved F or W. The D gene is left open where the match is weak. Clone size appears in some rows only: once, few, many, or a class for an expanded clone.

clone size	J gene	D gene	V gene	CDR3 protein	CDR3 DNA
-	TRBJ1-2	-	TRBV27	CASSLRHRVHGYTF	TGTGCCAGCAGTTTACGACACCGCGTCCATGGCTACACCTTC
-	TRBJ2-7	TRBD1	TRBV13	CASSLGQGANEQYF	TGTGCCAGCAGCTTGGGACAGGGGGCCAACGAGCAGTACTTC
-	TRBJ1-3	-	TRBV29-1	CSVEDIGGDTIYF	TGCAGCGTTGAAGATATCGGGGGTGACACCATATATTTT
-	TRBJ2-5	-	TRBV6-1	CASSEQGWETQYF	TGTGCCAGCAGTGAGCAGGGGTGGGAGACCCAGTACTTC
-	TRBJ2-1	-	TRBV28	CASSLSGEGIGEQFF	TGTGCCAGCAGTTTATCGGGGGAAGGGATTGGTGAGCAGTTCTTC
-	TRBJ2-7	-	TRBV5-6	CASSRIRGDSKQYF	TGTGCCAGCAGCCGGATCAGGGGGGACTCAAAGCAGTACTTC
-	TRBJ2-7	TRBD2	TRBV4-1	CASSKNAGLAGSYEQYF	TGCGCCAGCAGCAAGAACGCGGGACTAGCGGGAAGCTACGAGCAGTACTTC
-	TRBJ2-3	TRBD2	TRBV7-6	CASSPQAGDTQYF	TGTGCCAGCAGCCCCCAAGCGGGGGATACGCAGTATTTT
once	TRBJ2-5	TRBD1	TRBV4-2	CASSQDRGTGGETQYF	TGTGCCAGCAGCCAAGATCGGGGGACAGGGGGAGAGACCCAGTACTTC
-	TRBJ2-7	TRBD2	TRBV7-3	CASSLYPGGGEQYF	TGTGCCAGCAGCTTATACCCGGGGGGGGGAGAGCAGTACTTC
once	TRBJ2-3	TRBD2	TRBV9	CASSVASGLTDTQYF	TGTGCCAGCAGCGTAGCTAGCGGTCTCACAGATACGCAGTATTTT
-	TRBJ1-6	TRBD1	TRBV4-1	CASSQLGQGVVTLHF	TGCGCCAGCAGCCAACTCGGACAGGGAGTTGTGACCCTCCACTTT
-	TRBJ1-4	TRBD1	TRBV19	CASTEGQGYGKLFF	TGTGCCAGTACCGAGGGACAGGGGTATGGAAAACTGTTTTTT
once	TRBJ2-3	-	TRBV27	CAITSIPDTQYF	TGTGCCATAACTAGTATTCCAGATACGCAGTATTTT
once	TRBJ2-7	-	TRBV2	CASRLRLQGHYEQYF	TGTGCCAGCAGACTCCGGTTACAGGGCCATTACGAGCAGTACTTC
-	TRBJ2-3	TRBD2	TRBV6-6	CASSSPVGRGTDTQYF	TGTGCCAGCAGTTCCCCCGTGGGGAGGGGCACAGATACGCAGTATTTT
once	TRBJ1-1	-	TRBV6-5	CASSYSLGGNTEAFF	TGTGCCAGCAGTTACTCTTTAGGAGGGAACACTGAAGCTTTCTTT
-	TRBJ1-6	-	TRBV7-9	CASSLPLSPLHF	TGTGCCAGCAGCCTCCCCCTTTCACCCCTCCACTTT
-	TRBJ2-5	TRBD2	TRBV5-1	CASSPTTSGQETQYF	TGCGCCAGCAGCCCGACGACTAGCGGACAAGAGACCCAGTACTTC
-	TRBJ2-3	-	TRBV6-1	CASIPLRGDTQYF	TGTGCCAGCATCCCTCTCCGGGGAGATACGCAGTATTTT
-	TRBJ2-7	TRBD1	TRBV7-7	CASSLGTGDHYEQYF	TGTGCTAGCAGCTTAGGGACAGGGGACCACTACGAGCAGTACTTC
-	TRBJ2-1	TRBD1	TRBV7-2	CASSLSGPDRASGNEQFF	TGTGCCAGCAGCTTATCGGGACCGGACAGGGCGTCCGGCAATGAGCAGTTCTTC
-	TRBJ1-1	-	TRBV5-1	CASSLGQGMNTEAFF	TGCGCCAGCAGCTTGGGGCAGGGGATGAACACTGAAGCTTTCTTT
-	TRBJ1-2	-	TRBV5-1	CASSLTGTPLGYGYTF	TGCGCCAGCAGCTTAACCGGGACACCTCTGGGCTATGGCTACACCTTC
-	TRBJ2-5	-	TRBV9	CASSVGNLQETQYF	TGTGCCAGCAGCGTAGGTAATCTGCAAGAGACCCAGTACTTC
-	TRBJ2-4	-	TRBV10-2	CASKGGGAQNIQYF	TGCGCCAGCAAGGGTGGGGGGGCCCAAAACATTCAGTACTTC
-	TRBJ2-1	TRBD2	TRBV27	CASSFGLAGGREQFF	TGTGCCAGCAGTTTTGGTCTAGCGGGGGGGCGTGAGCAGTTCTTC
-	TRBJ2-7	-	TRBV6-6	CASSPLYEQYF	TGTGCCAGCAGTCCCCTCTACGAGCAGTACTTC
-	TRBJ1-1	TRBD1	TRBV11-2	CASSSIRGRMNTEAFF	TGTGCCAGCAGCTCAATCAGGGGGAGAATGAACACTGAAGCTTTCTTT
-	TRBJ2-6	-	TRBV4-3	CASSQEGHSGANVLTF	TGCGCCAGCAGCCAAGAGGGCCACTCTGGGGCCAACGTCCTGACTTTC
-	TRBJ2-3	TRBD1	TRBV7-3	CASSLGTGHTDTQYF	TGTGCCAGCAGCTTAGGGACAGGGCACACAGATACGCAGTATTTT
-	TRBJ1-1	TRBD1	TRBV9	CASSIGTGSNTEAFF	TGTGCCAGCAGCATAGGGACAGGGTCGAACACTGAAGCTTTCTTT
-	TRBJ1-4	TRBD1	TRBV5-4	CASSQGQGSSEKLFF	TGTGCCAGCAGCCAGGGACAGGGTTCTTCAGAAAAACTGTTTTTT
few	TRBJ1-6	-	TRBV12-5	CASRRTLEDGTYRDSPLHF	TGTGCTAGTAGGAGGACCCTCGAGGACGGAACCTATCGGGATTCACCCCTCCACTTT
-	TRBJ2-1	TRBD2	TRBV19	CASSLVSGGAVNEQFF	TGTGCCAGTAGTCTTGTTAGCGGGGGGGCTGTAAATGAGCAGTTCTTC
-	TRBJ1-1	-	TRBV19	CASSIGQIEAFF	TGTGCCAGTAGTATAGGGCAGATTGAAGCTTTCTTT
-	TRBJ1-5	TRBD1	TRBV4-1	CASSTQGGGGDQPQHF	TGCGCCAGCAGCACACAAGGAGGGGGCGGAGATCAGCCCCAGCATTTT
-	TRBJ2-7	TRBD2	TRBV4-3	CASSQDPGGSYEQYF	TGCGCCAGCAGCCAAGATCCGGGGGGCTCCTACGAGCAGTACTTC
-	TRBJ2-2	TRBD1	TRBV13	CASSPWTGTNTGELFF	TGTGCCAGCAGCCCATGGACAGGGACGAACACCGGGGAGCTGTTTTTT